This TCR beta chain was retrieved from a study of beta chain features in type 1 diabetes. The wider study: Across all samples, around 98 million sorted cells were examined.

The germline V gene encodes CDR1 SGHNT and CDR2 YYREEE (reference sequence). Deletions cut 0 bases from V and 5 bases from J, with 5 bases between. CDR3 length: 13 amino acids. A few counts support this clone. The target antigen is unknown. The study's findings and limits: In every one of the four CD4+ subsets, TCRB CDR3s were moderately but significantly shorter in Type 1 diabetes patients.

The investigators reverse transcribed all of the isolated RNA, so they sequenced expressed TCRB transcripts. Sequenced by immunoSEQ multiplex PCR; TCRdb stores in-frame clones only, minus some. The profile shows around 250,000 clones, about 25% of them singletons. The clonotype comes from a man aged 25 to 45 in good health. The V and J genes are TRBV5-4 and TRBJ2-2; D gene uncertain. What was sequenced was central memory CD4+ T cells from blood. The CDR3 here is CASSLAGTGELFF. The CDR3 nucleotides read TGTGCCAGCAGCTTGGCCGGGACCGGGGAGCTGTTTTTT.